The text below deals with one T cell receptor (beta chain). Its cognate antigen is unknown. The sample originates from a study of vaccination effects on CD4 cells after COVID-19. Overall study context: Before any sequencing was done, the ViraFEST assay used viral peptide pools to expand antigen-specific CD4+ T cells.

Germline V gives CDR1 KGHSH, CDR2 LQKENI. This CDR3 comprises 14 residues. After removal of 4 bases from V and 8 bases from J, the junction contained 10 bases not matched to a gene. Regarding the study as a whole: Cross-reactivity with common cold coronaviruses was shown by only 1 of 255 vaccine-induced clones in healthy vaccinees.

Isolation of CD4+ T cells took place after approximately ten days of culture. As their vaccination, participants received two doses of either BNT162b2 or mRNA-1273. Each vaccine recipient was nucleocapsid antibody negative and had no prior SARS-CoV-2 infection. In the cultures, half the medium was exchanged for IL-2 medium on days 3 and 7. This table comes from immunoSEQ multiplex PCR, and its TCRdb copy is limited to in-frame clones, with some not included. Of 65,000 to 90,000 clones detected, roughly 75% appear once; the ten largest clones hold approximately 2.4%. The sample in question was CD4+ T cells from PBMCs cultured without peptide, obtained after COVID-19 vaccination. The J gene is TRBJ1-2, the V gene TRBV18, with 7 bases identical to TRBD1. The TCR was taken from a human donor who received a COVID-19 vaccine. The CDR3 here is CASSRGTVLEGYTF. DNA of the CDR3: TGTGCCAGCTCACGCGGGACAGTCCTAGAGGGCTACACCTTC.